This T cell receptor (beta chain) comes out of a study of CD8 T cells in ankylosing spondylitis. Findings of the study overall: Before this, some motif variants had been reported in reactive arthritis synovial fluid and blood.

Making the TCR beta libraries involved quantitative 5'-RACE with molecular barcodes. TCRdb processed the 5' RACE reads anew with MiXCR; each CDR3 protein has one entry. The table records more than 200,000 distinct CDR3 sequences, approximately 24% of them present only once. As to this clonotype: The antigen is unknown.

The TCR was taken from a male donor with ankylosing spondylitis or in good health (not recorded which). Sequenced sample: blood, either unsorted or a sorted T cell fraction (not recorded which).

The CDR3 sequence: CASSLSFSTDTQYF. In DNA form, the CDR3 reads TGTGCCAGCAGTTTATCGTTCAGCACAGATACGCAGTATTTT. V gene TRBV27 combines with J gene TRBJ2-3; D is unclear. V was clipped by 0 bases and J by 0 bases, with 4 bases between them. The CDR3 is 14 residues long. CDR1 MNHEY and CDR2 SMNVEV come from the germline V gene (reference sequence).